A single sample gave rise to the 9 T cell receptor beta chains below, sequenced in a study of cytomegalovirus exposure and HLA in healthy donors. Vbeta (60) and Jbeta (13) primers were used in the PCR. This table comes from immunoSEQ multiplex PCR, and its TCRdb copy is limited to in-frame clones, with some not included. This table holds 200,000 to 250,000 clones. The sample was PBMCs. Receptors were obtained from a woman younger than 45 in good health and CMV-seropositive.

This chain links TRBV5-5 with TRBJ2-1, with TRBD1 identical over 8 bases. J lost 7 bases, V lost 3 bases, and 6 bases had no gene match. This CDR3 has 14 residues. Germline V lookup: CDR1 SGHKS, CDR2 YYEKEE (reference sequence). The CDR3 sequence: CASSSQGAWNEQFF. The CDR3, as DNA: TGTGCCAGCAGCTCCCAGGGGGCTTGGAATGAGCAGTTCTTC.

This chain connects TRBV2 to TRBJ1-4; possibly TRBD1 for D (5 bases). Germline V gene sequence: CDR1 SNHLY, CDR2 FYNNEI. V lost 5 bases, J lost 7 bases, and 14 bases lay in between. The CDR3 contains 14 residues. The CDR3: CASSQGRGSEKLFF. The CDR3 DNA follows: TGTGCCAGCAGTCAGGGTCGTGGATCTGAAAAACTGTTTTTT.

The chain combines TRBV19 with TRBJ2-2; D is unresolved. V gave up 7 bases and J gave up 3 bases, with 12 bases separating them. The CDR3 spans 14 residues. Germline lookup yields CDR1 LNHDA and CDR2 SQIVND (reference sequence). CDR3 amino acids: CASTPHEDTGELFF. Written as DNA, the CDR3 is TGTGCCAGTACCCCCCACGAGGACACCGGGGAGCTGTTTTTT.

The chain recombines TRBV18 with TRBJ2-2; the D gene is possibly TRBD2 (6 bases). The CDR3 sequence is 18 residues long. The V end was cut by 3 bases, the J end by 2 bases, with 19 bases between. Per germline, CDR1 KGHSH and CDR2 LQKENI. As DNA, the CDR3 is TGTGCCAGCTCACCGCCAGGACTACCCGATGATAACACCGGGGAGCTGTTTTTT. Its protein product is CASSPPGLPDDNTGELFF.

The V call is TRBV9, the J call TRBJ1-2; D might be TRBD1 (5 bases). Looked up from germline, CDR1 is SGDLS and CDR2 is YYNGEE. The CDR3 consists of 13 residues. Trimming stripped 0 bases from V and 8 bases from J, with 11 bases between. Here the CDR3 DNA reads TGTGCCAGCAGCGTAGTACAGGTTACCGGCTACACCTTC. Residues: CASSVVQVTGYTF. Using reference TRBV9 and TRBJ1-2 for the parts outside the CDR3, the full variable domain is DSGVTQTPKHLITATGQRVTLRCSPRSGDLSVYWYQQSLDQGLQFLIQYYNGEERAKGNILERFSAQQFPDLHSELNLSSLELGDSALYFCASSVVQVTGYTFGSGTRLTVV.

V and J are TRBV5-4 and TRBJ2-3; 9 bases are shared with TRBD2. The V gene end was trimmed by 0 bases and the J gene end by 4 bases; junction bases not matched to a gene: 0. The CDR3 is 14 residues long. Germline V gene lookup returns CDR1 SGHNT and CDR2 YYREEE (reference sequence). The CDR3 sequence is CASSLASGADTQYF. For the CDR3, the DNA is TGTGCCAGCAGCTTGGCTAGCGGGGCAGATACGCAGTATTTT.

The chain links TRBV1 to TRBJ2-7; the table calls TRBD2, which could not be checked here. TRBV1 is labeled a pseudogene. The CDR3 totals 18 residues. CDR3 sequence reads: CTSSQAALGGVSSYEQYF. The CDR3 DNA sequence: TGCACCAGCAGCCAAGCGGCTCTGGGCGGGGTAAGCTCCTACGAGCAGTACTTC.

The chain carries TRBV11-2 and TRBJ1-2; perhaps TRBD1 as D (5 bases). V gave up 5 bases and J gave up 5 bases, with 21 bases separating them. CDR3 length equals 16 residues. Germline lookup yields CDR1 SGHAT and CDR2 FQNNGV. This CDR3 reads CASSLSGLTDLYGYTF. In nucleotides, the CDR3 is TGTGCCAGCAGCCTATCGGGACTCACGGACCTTTATGGCTACACCTTC.

The chain recombines TRBV11-2 with TRBJ1-6; 10 bases agree with TRBD1. The length of the CDR3 is 15 residues. The germline CDR1 and CDR2 sequences are SGHAT and FQNNGV. V lost 5 bases to trimming and J lost 6 bases; unmatched junction nucleotides: 4. The CDR3, as DNA: TGTGCCAGCAGCCCCGGACAGGGGGTTAATTCACCCCTCCACTTT. Translation: CASSPGQGVNSPLHF. The variable domain in full, completed from reference TRBV11-2 and TRBJ1-6, reads EAGVAQSPRYKIIEKRQSVAFWCNPISGHATLYWYQQILGQGPKLLIQFQNNGVVDDSQLPKDRFSAERLKGVDSTLKIQPAKLEDSAVYLCASSPGQGVNSPLHFGNGTRLTVT.